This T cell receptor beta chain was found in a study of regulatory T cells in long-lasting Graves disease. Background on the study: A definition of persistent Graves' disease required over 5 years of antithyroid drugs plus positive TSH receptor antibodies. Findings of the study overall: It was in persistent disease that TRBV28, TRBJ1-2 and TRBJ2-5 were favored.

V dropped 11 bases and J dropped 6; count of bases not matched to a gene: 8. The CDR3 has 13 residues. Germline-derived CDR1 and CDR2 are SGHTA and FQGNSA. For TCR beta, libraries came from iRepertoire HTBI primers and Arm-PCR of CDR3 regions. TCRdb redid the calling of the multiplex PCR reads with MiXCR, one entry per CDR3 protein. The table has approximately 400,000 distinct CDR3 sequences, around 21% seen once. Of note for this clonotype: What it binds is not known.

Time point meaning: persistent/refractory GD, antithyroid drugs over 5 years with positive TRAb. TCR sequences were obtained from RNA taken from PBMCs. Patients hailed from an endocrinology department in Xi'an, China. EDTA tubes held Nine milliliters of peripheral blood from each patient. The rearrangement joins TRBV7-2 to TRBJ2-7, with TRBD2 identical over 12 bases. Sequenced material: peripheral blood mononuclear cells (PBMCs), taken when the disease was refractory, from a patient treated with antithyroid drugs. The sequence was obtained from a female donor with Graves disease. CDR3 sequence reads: CAWSLGLAGEQYF. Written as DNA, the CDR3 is TGTGCCTGGAGCCTGGGACTAGCGGGCGAGCAGTACTTC.